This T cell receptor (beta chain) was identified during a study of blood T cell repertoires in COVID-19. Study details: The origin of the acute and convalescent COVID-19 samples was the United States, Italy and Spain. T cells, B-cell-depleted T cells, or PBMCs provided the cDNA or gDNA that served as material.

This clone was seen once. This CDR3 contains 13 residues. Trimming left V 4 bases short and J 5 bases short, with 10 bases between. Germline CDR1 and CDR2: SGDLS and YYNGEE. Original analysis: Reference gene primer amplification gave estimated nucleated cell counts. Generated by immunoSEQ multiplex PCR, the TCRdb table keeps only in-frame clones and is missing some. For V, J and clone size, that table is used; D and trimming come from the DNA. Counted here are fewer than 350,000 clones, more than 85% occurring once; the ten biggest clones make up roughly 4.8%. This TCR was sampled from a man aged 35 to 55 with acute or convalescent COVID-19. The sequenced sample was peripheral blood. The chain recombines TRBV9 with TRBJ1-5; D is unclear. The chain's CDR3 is CASSLREYQPQHF. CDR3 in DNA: TGTGCCAGCAGCTTAAGGGAGTATCAGCCCCAGCATTTT.